Following are 14 T cell receptor beta chains from one sample sequenced in a study of T cells in Graves' hyperthyroidism and ophthalmopathy. Researchers took RNA transcripts and amplified the TCR beta CDR3 regions from them. The TCR CDR3 first-round RT-PCR relied on the HTBI primer set. Each CDR3 protein is one row after TCRdb ran MiXCR on the multiplex PCR reads. The sample lists 200,000 to 300,000 distinct CDR3 sequences, about a sixth occurring once. The source material was blood. These receptors came from a woman aged 18-30 years with Graves' ophthalmopathy.

This clonotype was observed many times. V gene TRBV28 combines with J gene TRBJ1-2, with a tentative D call TRBD1 (5 bases). The CDR3 is made up of 16 amino acids. The ends were cut back, 4 bases at V and 3 bases at J, with 18 bases in the middle. Germline assignment: CDR1 MDHEN and CDR2 SYDVKM. This CDR3 is CASSSPSPGGDYGYTF. CDR3 nucleotide sequence: TGTGCCAGCAGTTCCCCTTCGCCGGGGGGAGACTATGGCTACACCTTC.

This clonotype was observed many times. V usage is TRBV6-1 and J usage is TRBJ2-3; D gene ambiguous. Trimming removed 5 bases at V and 0 bases at J, with 15 bases between. The CDR3 extends over 16 amino acids. Germline lookup yields CDR1 MNHNS and CDR2 SASEGT. The CDR3 spells CASSYGGRPSTDTQYF. The CDR3 DNA reads TGTGCCAGCAGTTACGGCGGTCGGCCCAGCACAGATACGCAGTATTTT.

This clonotype has ten or more counts. The chain joins TRBV28 to TRBJ1-1; D is uncertain. Germline V gene data show CDR1 as MDHEN and CDR2 as SYDVKM. The CDR3 extends over 11 amino acids. Trimming took 3 bases from V and 7 from J, leaving 6 bases between them. The chain's CDR3 is CASSFRYEAFF. The CDR3 DNA sequence: TGTGCCAGCAGTTTTAGGTATGAAGCTTTCTTT.

This clonotype has at least ten counts. V gene TRBV20-1 combines with J gene TRBJ1-4, with D perhaps matching TRBD1 (6 bases). CDR3 length: 14 amino acids. Germline V gene data show CDR1 as DFQATT and CDR2 as SNEGSKA (reference sequence). The ends were cut back, 0 bases at V and 8 bases at J, with 13 bases in the middle. This CDR3 is CSARDRGSGEKLFF. CDR3 sequence (DNA): TGCAGTGCTAGAGATAGGGGGTCGGGCGAAAAACTGTTTTTT.

The V gene is TRBV18, the J gene TRBJ2-1, with 8 bases identical to TRBD1. The CDR3 spans 15 residues. Germline CDR1 and CDR2: KGHSH and LQKENI. The junction had 6 bases not matched to a gene; V was cut back by 2 bases and J by 6 bases. The CDR3, as DNA: TGTGCCAGCTCACCAAGGAGACAGGGGTTCAATGAGCAGTTCTTC. This translates into CASSPRRQGFNEQFF.

In this sample, this clonotype turned up many times. The V gene is TRBV27, the J gene TRBJ1-3; D possibly corresponds to TRBD1 (6 bases). The CDR3 consists of 14 residues. Trimming left V 6 bases short and J 4 bases short, with 13 bases between. Germline V gene sequence: CDR1 MNHEY, CDR2 SMNVEV (reference sequence). The CDR3 here is CASRYRAYGNTIYF. The CDR3 nucleotides read TGTGCCAGCAGATACAGGGCCTACGGAAACACCATATATTTT.

The J gene is TRBJ1-4, the V gene TRBV12-3 or TRBV12-4; D remains ambiguous. V lost 6 bases, J lost 7 bases, and 9 bases lay in between. The CDR3 consists of 12 residues. CDR3 sequence (DNA): TGTGCCAGCAGGCCCCGGGGTGAAAAACTGTTTTTT. Its translation is CASRPRGEKLFF.

There are many counts of this clonotype. V and J are TRBV28 and TRBJ1-1; possibly TRBD1 for D (6 bases). Trimming left V 6 bases short and J 5 bases short, with 13 bases between. CDR3 length equals 13 residues. The germline V gene has CDR1 MDHEN and CDR2 SYDVKM. Written as DNA, the CDR3 is TGTGCCAGCAGAACCACAGGGAGGACTGAAGCTTTCTTT. Encoded protein: CASRTTGRTEAFF.

In its sample, this clonotype was seen many times. One end of the junction fails to match germline, which may point to a read error. The V and J genes are TRBV12-3 or TRBV12-4 and TRBJ1-1, with no clear D. The CDR3 consists of 12 residues. CDR3 in DNA: TGTGCCAGCAGCCTCATGAAAACTGAAGCTTTCTTT. This codes for CASSLMKTEAFF.

The J gene is TRBJ2-2, the V gene TRBV25-1; TRBD2 is a possible D gene (6 bases). This CDR3 region has 17 residues. The germline gives CDR1 MGHDK, CDR2 SYGVNS. Trimming stripped 2 bases from V and 6 bases from J, with 19 bases between. The CDR3 DNA reads TGTGCCAGCAGTGAAGGAGGGGCTAGGGCGAGGCCCGGGGAGCTGTTTTTT. It encodes CASSEGGARARPGELFF.

The chain joins TRBV4-3 to TRBJ2-3, with 9 bases lining up with TRBD2. Germline CDR1 reads LGHNA; CDR2 reads YSLEER. V trimming: 2 bases; J trimming: 2 bases; junction bases outside the gene matches: 8. The CDR3 is 17 amino acids. The CDR3: CASSQSTSSGVTDTQYF. In DNA form, the CDR3 reads TGCGCCAGCAGCCAAAGTACTTCTAGCGGGGTCACAGATACGCAGTATTTT.

At least ten counts were recorded for this clonotype. This chain joins TRBV27 and TRBJ2-7; D is perhaps TRBD1 or TRBD2 (5 bases each). Germline CDR1 MNHEY, CDR2 SMNVEV (reference sequence). V lost 6 bases and J lost 3, with 12 bases in between. The CDR3 has 13 amino acids. The CDR3 DNA is TGTGCCAGCAGCCCGGGACCAAACTACGAGCAGTACTTC. Protein sequence: CASSPGPNYEQYF.

The sample holds many counts of this clonotype. This chain joins TRBV7-2 and TRBJ1-1, with D possibly TRBD1 on 5 matching bases. CDR3 length: 13 amino acids. Trimming removed 5 bases at V and 6 bases at J, with 13 bases between. The germline CDR1 and CDR2 sequences are SGHTA and FQGNSA. CDR3: CASSPSRGSEAFF. In DNA, the CDR3 is TGTGCCAGCAGCCCTAGCCGGGGGTCTGAAGCTTTCTTT.

Ten or more counts support this clonotype. The V call is TRBV20-1, the J call TRBJ2-5, with unresolved D. Germline V gives CDR1 DFQATT, CDR2 SNEGSKA (reference sequence). This CDR3 contains 12 residues. V lost 5 bases to trimming and J lost 10 bases, with 17 bases between them. The CDR3 DNA reads as TGCAGTGCTCACGAACCCACGGGTGGCCAGTACTTC. This translates into CSAHEPTGGQYF.